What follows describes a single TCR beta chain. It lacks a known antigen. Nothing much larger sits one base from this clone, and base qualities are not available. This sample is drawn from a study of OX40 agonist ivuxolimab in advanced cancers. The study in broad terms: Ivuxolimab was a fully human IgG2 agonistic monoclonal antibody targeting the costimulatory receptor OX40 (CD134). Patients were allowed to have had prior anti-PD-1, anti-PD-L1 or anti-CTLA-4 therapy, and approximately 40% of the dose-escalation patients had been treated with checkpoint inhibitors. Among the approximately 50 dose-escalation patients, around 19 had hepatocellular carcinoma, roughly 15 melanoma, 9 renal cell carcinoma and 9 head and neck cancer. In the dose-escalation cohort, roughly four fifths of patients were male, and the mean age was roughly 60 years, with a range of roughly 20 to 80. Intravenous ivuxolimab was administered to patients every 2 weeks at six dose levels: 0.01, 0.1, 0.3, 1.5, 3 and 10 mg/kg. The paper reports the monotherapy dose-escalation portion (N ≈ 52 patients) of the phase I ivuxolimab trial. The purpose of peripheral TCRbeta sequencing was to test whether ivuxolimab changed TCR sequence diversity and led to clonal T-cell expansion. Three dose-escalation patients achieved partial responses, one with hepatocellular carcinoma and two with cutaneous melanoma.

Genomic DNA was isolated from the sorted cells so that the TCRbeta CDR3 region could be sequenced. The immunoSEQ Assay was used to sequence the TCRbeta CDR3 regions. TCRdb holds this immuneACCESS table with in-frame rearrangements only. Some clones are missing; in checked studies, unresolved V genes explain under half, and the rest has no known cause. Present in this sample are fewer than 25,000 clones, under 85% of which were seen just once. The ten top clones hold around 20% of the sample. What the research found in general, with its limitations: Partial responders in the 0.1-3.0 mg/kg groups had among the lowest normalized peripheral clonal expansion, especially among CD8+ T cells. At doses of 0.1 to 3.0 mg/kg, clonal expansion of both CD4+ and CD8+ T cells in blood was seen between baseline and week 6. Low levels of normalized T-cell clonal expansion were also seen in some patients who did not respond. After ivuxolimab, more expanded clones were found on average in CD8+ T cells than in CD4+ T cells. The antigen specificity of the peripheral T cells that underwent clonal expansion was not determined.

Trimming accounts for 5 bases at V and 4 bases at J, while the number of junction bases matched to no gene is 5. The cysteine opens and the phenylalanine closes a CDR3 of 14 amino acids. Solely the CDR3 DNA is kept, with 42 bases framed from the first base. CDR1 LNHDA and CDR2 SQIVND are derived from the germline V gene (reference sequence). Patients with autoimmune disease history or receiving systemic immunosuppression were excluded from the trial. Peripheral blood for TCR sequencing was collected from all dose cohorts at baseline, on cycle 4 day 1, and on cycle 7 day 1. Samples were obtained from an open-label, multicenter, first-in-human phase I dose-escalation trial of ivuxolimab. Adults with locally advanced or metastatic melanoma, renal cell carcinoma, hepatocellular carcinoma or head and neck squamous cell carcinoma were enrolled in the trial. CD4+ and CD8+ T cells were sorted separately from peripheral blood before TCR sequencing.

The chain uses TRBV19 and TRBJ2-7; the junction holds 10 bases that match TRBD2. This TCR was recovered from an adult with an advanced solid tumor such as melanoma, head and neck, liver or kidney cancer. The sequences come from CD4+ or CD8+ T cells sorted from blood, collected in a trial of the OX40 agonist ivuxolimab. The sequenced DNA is TGTGCCAGTAGTCCCAGGACTAGCGGTTACGAGCAGTACTTC. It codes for CASSPRTSGYEQYF.